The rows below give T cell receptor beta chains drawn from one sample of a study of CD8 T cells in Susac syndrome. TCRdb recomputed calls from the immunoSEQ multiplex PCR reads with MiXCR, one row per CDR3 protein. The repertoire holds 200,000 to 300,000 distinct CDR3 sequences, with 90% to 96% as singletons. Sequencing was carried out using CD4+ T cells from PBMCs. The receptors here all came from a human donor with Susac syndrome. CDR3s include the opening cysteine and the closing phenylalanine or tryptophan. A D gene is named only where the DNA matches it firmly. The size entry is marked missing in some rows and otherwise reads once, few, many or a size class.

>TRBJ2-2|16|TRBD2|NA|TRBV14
TGTGCCAGCAGCCAAGCTAGCGGCCTCCGCAGCGGGGAGCTGTTTTTT
CASSQASGLRSGELFF
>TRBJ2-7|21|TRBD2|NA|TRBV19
TGTGCCAGTAGTGCACGACTAGCGGGAGGACGGCGTCGGCGGAGCTCCTACGAGCAGTACTTC
CASSARLAGGRRRRSSYEQYF
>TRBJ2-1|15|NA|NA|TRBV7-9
TGTGCCAGCAGCCTCCTGGGAGGAAAGAGATATGAGCAGTTCTTC
CASSLLGGKRYEQFF
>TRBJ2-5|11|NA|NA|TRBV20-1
TGCAGTGCTCAACACCAAGAGACCCAGTACTTC
CSAQHQETQYF
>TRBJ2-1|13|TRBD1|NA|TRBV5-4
TGTGCCAGCAGCTCTCCAGGGGGTGGTGAGCAGTTCTTC
CASSSPGGGEQFF
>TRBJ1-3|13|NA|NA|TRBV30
TGTGCCTGGACACAGGGAGCTGGAAACACCACATATTTT
CAWTQGAGNTTYF
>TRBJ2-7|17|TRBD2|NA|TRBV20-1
TGCAGTGCTACCCCGGGACTAGCGGGGGAGTTGGGTTACGAGCAGTACTTC
CSATPGLAGELGYEQYF
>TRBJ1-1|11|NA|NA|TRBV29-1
TGCAGCGTTGAAGTGGCGGTTGAAGCTTTCTTT
CSVEVAVEAFF
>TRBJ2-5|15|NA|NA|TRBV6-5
TGTGCCAGCAGTTACTCCGTATCAGGGAGGGAGACCCAGTACTTC
CASSYSVSGRETQYF
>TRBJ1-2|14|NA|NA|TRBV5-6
TGTGCCAGCAGGCGGGAGCGGCTGGACTATGGCTACACCTTC
CASRRERLDYGYTF
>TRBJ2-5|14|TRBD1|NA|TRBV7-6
TGTGCCAGCAGCTTAGCAGGGGGCGAAGAGACCCAGTACTTC
CASSLAGGEETQYF
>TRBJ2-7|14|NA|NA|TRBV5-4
TGTGCCAGCAGCTTGTGGCAGGTGCCCTACGAGCAGTACTTC
CASSLWQVPYEQYF
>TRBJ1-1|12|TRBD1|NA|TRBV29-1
TGCAGCGTGAAGAAGGGGGCCCCTGAAGCTTTCTTT
CSVKKGAPEAFF
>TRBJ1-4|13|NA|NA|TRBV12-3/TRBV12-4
TGTGCCAGCAGTCCCGATCTTAATGAAAAACTGTTTTTT
CASSPDLNEKLFF
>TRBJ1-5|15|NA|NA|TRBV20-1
TGCAGTGCTAGACTAGAAGCGCAGGGGAATCAGCCCCAGCATTTT
CSARLEAQGNQPQHF
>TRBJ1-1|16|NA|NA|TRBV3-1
TGTGCCAGCAGCCAAGCTCGGGTCGCGGGGGGCACTGAAGCTTTCTTT
CASSQARVAGGTEAFF
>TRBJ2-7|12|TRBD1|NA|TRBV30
TGTGCCTGGAGTAGACAGGGCTACGAGCAGTACTTC
CAWSRQGYEQYF
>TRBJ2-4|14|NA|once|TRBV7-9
TGTGCCAGCAGCTTCGGAAGAGATAAAAACATTCAGTACTTC
CASSFGRDKNIQYF
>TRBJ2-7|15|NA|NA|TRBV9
TGTGCCAGCAGCGTAGGAGACTATCGAACCTACGAGCAGTACTTC
CASSVGDYRTYEQYF
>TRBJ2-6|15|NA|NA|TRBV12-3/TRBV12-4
TGTGCCACTCTCAGAGGCGGCTCTGGGGCCAACGTCCTGACTTTC
CATLRGGSGANVLTF
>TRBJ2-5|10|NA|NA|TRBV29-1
TGCAGCGTTGGTACCGAGACCCAGTACTTC
CSVGTETQYF
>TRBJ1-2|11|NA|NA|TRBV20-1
TGCAGTGTTGATCTTGAGTATGGCTACACCTTC
CSVDLEYGYTF
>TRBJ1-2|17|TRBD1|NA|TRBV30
TGTGCCTGGAGTGTACCTATAAACCGGGACAGGGGCTATGGCTACACCTTC
CAWSVPINRDRGYGYTF
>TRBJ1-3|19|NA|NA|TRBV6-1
TGTGCCAGCAGCGAGAAGCTGTACGAGGGACCGGCTACCGGAAACACCATATATTTT
CASSEKLYEGPATGNTIYF
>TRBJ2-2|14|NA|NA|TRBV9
TGTGCCAGCACCAGTAGACCGTCAGGCGGGGAGCTGTTTTTT
CASTSRPSGGELFF
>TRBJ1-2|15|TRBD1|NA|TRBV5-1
TGCGCCAGCAGCTTGCGAAGCGACAGGGGTGGAGGCTACACCTTC
CASSLRSDRGGGYTF
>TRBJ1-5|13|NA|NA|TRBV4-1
TGCGCCAGCAGCCACACCGGGAATCAGCCCCAGCATTTT
CASSHTGNQPQHF
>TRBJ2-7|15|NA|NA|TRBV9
TGTGCCAGCAGCGTAGGGCCAGGAGGGGCGTACGAGCAGTACTTC
CASSVGPGGAYEQYF
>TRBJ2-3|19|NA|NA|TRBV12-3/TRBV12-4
TGTGCCAGCAGTTTAATAAACGGGAGGAGACAGGGGAGGACAGATACGCAGTATTTT
CASSLINGRRQGRTDTQYF
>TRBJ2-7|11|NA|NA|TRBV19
TGTGCCAGTAGTATCCGGGGCGAGCAGTACTTC
CASSIRGEQYF
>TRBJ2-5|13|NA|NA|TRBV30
TGTGCCTGGAGTCCCCGGCTACAAGAGACCCAGTACTTC
CAWSPRLQETQYF
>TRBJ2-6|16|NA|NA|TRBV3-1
TGTGCCAGCAGCCAATTAGCTGGGACTGGGGCCAACGTCCTGACTTTC
CASSQLAGTGANVLTF
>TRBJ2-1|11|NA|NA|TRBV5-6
TGTGCCAGCAGTCGTGGCAGCGAGCAGTTCTTC
CASSRGSEQFF
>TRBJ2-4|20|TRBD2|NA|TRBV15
TGTGCCACCAGCAGAGATCGTTGGGCTAGCGGGAGTAGCGCCAAAAACATTCAGTACTTC
CATSRDRWASGSSAKNIQYF
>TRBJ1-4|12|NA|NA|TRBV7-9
TGTGCCAGCAGCGCAATCAGGGAAAAACTGTTTTTT
CASSAIREKLFF
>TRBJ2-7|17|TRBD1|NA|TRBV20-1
TGCAGTGCTAGACGGAGGAAGAGACAGGGATGGTCCTACGAGCAGTACTTC
CSARRRKRQGWSYEQYF
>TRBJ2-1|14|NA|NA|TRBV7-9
TGTGCCAGCAGCTTAGTCCCCGTTTTAAATGAGCAGTTCTTC
CASSLVPVLNEQFF
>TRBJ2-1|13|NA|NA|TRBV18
TGTGCCAGCTCACCCGTAAGTGATTATGAGCAGTTCTTC
CASSPVSDYEQFF
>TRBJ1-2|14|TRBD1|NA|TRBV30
TGTGCCTGGAGTGTTGAGCAGGGGGGATATGGCTACACCTTC
CAWSVEQGGYGYTF
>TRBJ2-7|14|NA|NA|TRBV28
TGTGCCAGCAGGGGGCCAGCGGACTCCTACGAGCAGTACTTC
CASRGPADSYEQYF
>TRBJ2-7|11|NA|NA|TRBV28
TGTGCCAGCTCGTCCCACTACGAGCAGTACTTC
CASSSHYEQYF
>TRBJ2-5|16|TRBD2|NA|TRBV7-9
TGTGCCAGCAGCGCCGGGCTAGCGGGGCGGGGAGAGACCCAGTACTTC
CASSAGLAGRGETQYF
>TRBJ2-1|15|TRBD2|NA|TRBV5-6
TGTGCCAGCAGCCCGGGACTAGCGGGAGCAGCTGAGCAGTTCTTC
CASSPGLAGAAEQFF
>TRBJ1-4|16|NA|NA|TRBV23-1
TGCGCCAGCAGTCAATCGTGGGGGCGGACTAATGAAAAACTGTTTTTT
CASSQSWGRTNEKLFF
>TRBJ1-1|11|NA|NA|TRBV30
TGTGCCTGGGCCGATCCGAGAAGAGCTTTCTTT
CAWADPRRAFF
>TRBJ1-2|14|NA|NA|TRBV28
TGTGCCACTATAATTTCACAGGGTCCTTATGGCTACACCTTC
CATIISQGPYGYTF
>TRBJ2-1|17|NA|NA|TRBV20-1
TGCAGTGCTAGGGACAGTCTCCCTTGGTCCTCCTACAATGAGCAGTTCTTC
CSARDSLPWSSYNEQFF
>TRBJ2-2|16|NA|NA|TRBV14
TGTGCCAGCAGCCAAGATAAGGGCACCATCACCGGGGAGCTGTTTTTT
CASSQDKGTITGELFF
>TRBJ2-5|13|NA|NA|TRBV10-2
TGCGCCAGCAGTGACGGCGGCCAAGAGACCCAGTACTTC
CASSDGGQETQYF
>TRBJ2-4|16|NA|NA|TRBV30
TGTGCCTGGAACGAACTGCCGGGGCTTACCAAAAACATTCAGTACTTC
CAWNELPGLTKNIQYF
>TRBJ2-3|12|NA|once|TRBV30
TGTGCCTGGAGCGGTAGCACAGATACGCAGTATTTT
CAWSGSTDTQYF
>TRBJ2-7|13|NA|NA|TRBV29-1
TGCAGCGTTGCTTGGGGAGAAAACTACGAGCAGTACTTC
CSVAWGENYEQYF
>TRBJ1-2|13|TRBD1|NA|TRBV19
TGTGCCAGTACCCGGACAGGGAGCTATGGCTACACCTTC
CASTRTGSYGYTF
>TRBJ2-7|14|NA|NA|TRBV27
TGTGCCAGCAGTCCCAGGGAGCGGTCGGGGGAGCAGTACTTC
CASSPRERSGEQYF
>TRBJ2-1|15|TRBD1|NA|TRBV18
TGTGCCAGCTCACGAAAGGGGGCACCGTCCAATGAGCAGTTCTTC
CASSRKGAPSNEQFF
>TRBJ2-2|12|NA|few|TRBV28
TGTGCCAGCAGTTTGAGCACCGGGGAGCTGTTTTTT
CASSLSTGELFF
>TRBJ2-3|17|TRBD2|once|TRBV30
TGTGCCTGGAGTCCCGGGACTAGCGGAATTAGCACAGATACGCAGTATTTT
CAWSPGTSGISTDTQYF
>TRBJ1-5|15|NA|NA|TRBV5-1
TGCGCCAGCAGCCTAAGCACAGGGTTCAATCAGCCCCAGCATTTT
CASSLSTGFNQPQHF
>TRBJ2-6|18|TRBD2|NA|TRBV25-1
TGTGCCAGCAGTTCCCTGCTAGCGGGCCTCTCTGGGGCCAACGTCCTGACTTTC
CASSSLLAGLSGANVLTF
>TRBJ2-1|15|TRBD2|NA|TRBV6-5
TGTGCCAGCAGTTTTGGACTAGCGGGAGGGATTGAGCAGTTCTTC
CASSFGLAGGIEQFF